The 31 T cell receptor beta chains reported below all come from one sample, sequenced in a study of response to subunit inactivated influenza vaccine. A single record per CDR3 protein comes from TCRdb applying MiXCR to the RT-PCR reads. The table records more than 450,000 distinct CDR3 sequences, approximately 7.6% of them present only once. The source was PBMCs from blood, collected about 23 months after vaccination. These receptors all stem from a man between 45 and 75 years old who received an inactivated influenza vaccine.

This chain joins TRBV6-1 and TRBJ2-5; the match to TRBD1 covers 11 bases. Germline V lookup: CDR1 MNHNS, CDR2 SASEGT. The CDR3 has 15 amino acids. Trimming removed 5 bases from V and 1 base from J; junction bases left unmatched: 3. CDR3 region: CASSTGTGGQETQYF. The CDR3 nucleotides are TGTGCCAGCAGTACCGGGACAGGGGGCCAAGAGACCCAGTACTTC.

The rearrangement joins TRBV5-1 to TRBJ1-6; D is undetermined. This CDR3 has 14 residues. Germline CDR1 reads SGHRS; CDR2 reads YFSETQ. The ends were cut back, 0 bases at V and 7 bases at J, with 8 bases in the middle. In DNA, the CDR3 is TGCGCCAGCAGCTTGGGTAACGGCAATTCACCCCTCCACTTT. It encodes CASSLGNGNSPLHF.

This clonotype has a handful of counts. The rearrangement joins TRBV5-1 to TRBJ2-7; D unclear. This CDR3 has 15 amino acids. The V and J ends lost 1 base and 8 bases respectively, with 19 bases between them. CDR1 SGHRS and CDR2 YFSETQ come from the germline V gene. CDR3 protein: CASSLTTDASAKQYF. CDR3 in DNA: TGCGCCAGCAGCTTGACGACGGACGCCTCGGCTAAGCAGTACTTC.

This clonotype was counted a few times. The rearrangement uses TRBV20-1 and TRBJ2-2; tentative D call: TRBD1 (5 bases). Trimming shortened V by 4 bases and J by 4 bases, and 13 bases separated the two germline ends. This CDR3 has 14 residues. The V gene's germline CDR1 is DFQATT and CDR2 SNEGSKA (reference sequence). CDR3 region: CSAIRGGGTGELFF. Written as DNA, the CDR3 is TGCAGTGCTATTAGGGGCGGTGGCACCGGGGAGCTGTTTTTT.

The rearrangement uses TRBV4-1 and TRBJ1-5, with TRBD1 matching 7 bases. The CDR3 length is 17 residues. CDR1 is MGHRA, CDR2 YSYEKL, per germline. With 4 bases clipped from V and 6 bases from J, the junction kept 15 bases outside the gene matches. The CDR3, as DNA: TGCGCCAGCAGCCCTTCACCGGGACAGTTAGCTGGTCAGCCCCAGCATTTT. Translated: CASSPSPGQLAGQPQHF.

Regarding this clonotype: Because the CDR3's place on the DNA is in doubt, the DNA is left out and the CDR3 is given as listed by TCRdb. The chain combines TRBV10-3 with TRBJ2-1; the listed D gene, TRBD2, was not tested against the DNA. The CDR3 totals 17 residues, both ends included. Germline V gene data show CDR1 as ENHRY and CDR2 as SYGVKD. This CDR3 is CAIRPGVAGGAYNEQLF.

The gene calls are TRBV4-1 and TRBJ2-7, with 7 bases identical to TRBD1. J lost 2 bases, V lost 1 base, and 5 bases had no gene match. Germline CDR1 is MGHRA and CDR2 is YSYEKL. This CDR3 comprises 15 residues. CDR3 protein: CASSQATGVTYEQYF. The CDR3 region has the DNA TGCGCCAGCAGCCAAGCAACAGGGGTTACCTACGAGCAGTACTTC.

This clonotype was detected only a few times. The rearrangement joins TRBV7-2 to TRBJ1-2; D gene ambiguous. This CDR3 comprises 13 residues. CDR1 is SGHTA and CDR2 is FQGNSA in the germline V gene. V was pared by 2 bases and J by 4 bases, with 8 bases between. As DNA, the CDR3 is TGTGCCAGCAGCTTAATGGCAACCTATGGCTACACCTTC. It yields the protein CASSLMATYGYTF. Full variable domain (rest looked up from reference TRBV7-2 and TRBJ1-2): GAGVSQSPSNKVTEKGKDVELRCDPISGHTALYWYRQSLGQGLEFLIYFQGNSAPDKSGLPSDRFSAERTGGSVSTLTIQRTQQEDSAVYLCASSLMATYGYTFGSGTRLTVV.

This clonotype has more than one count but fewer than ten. CDR3 protein: CASSLLAIPNTGELFF. CDR3 in DNA: TGTGCCAGCAGTTTATTGGCTATCCCGAACACCGGGGAGCTGTTTTTT. This rearrangement joins TRBV27 to TRBJ2-2; D remains unclear. Trimming pared 1 base from V and 0 bases from J, leaving 9 bases between. Germline V gene lookup returns CDR1 MNHEY and CDR2 SMNVEV (reference sequence). The CDR3 runs to 16 residues.

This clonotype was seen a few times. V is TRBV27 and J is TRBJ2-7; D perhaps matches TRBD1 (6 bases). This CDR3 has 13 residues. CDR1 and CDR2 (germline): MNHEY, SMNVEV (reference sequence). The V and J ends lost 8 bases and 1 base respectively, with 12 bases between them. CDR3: CASGHGTSYEQYF. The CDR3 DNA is TGTGCCAGCGGTCACGGGACATCCTACGAGCAGTACTTC.

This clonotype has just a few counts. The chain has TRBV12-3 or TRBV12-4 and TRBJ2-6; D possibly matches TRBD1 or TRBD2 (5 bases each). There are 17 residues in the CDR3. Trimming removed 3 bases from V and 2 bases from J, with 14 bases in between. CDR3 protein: CASSLTPLGAGANVLTF. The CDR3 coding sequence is TGTGCCAGCAGTTTGACACCCCTGGGGGCTGGGGCCAACGTCCTGACTTTC.

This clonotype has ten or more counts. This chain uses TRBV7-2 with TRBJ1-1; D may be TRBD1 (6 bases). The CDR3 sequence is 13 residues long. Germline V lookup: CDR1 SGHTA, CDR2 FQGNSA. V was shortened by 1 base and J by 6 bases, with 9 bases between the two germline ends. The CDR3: CASSLGRGAEAFF. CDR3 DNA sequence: TGTGCCAGCAGCTTAGGCAGGGGAGCTGAAGCTTTCTTT. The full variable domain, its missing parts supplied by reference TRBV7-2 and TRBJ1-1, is GAGVSQSPSNKVTEKGKDVELRCDPISGHTALYWYRQSLGQGLEFLIYFQGNSAPDKSGLPSDRFSAERTGGSVSTLTIQRTQQEDSAVYLCASSLGRGAEAFFGQGTRLTVV.

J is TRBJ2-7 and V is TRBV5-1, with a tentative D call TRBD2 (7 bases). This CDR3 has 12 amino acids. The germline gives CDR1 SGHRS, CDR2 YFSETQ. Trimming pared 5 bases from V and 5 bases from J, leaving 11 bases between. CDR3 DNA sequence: TGCGCCAGCAGTGGCGGGGGCGACGAGCAGTACTTC. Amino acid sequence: CASSGGGDEQYF.

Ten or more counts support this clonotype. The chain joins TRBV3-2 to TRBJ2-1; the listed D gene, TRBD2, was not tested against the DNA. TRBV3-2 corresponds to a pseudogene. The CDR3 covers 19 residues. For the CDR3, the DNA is TGTGCCAGCAGCCAATCAAAGCCTAGCGGGAGGGGCTCCTACAATGAGCAGTTCTTC. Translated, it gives CASSQSKPSGRGSYNEQFF.

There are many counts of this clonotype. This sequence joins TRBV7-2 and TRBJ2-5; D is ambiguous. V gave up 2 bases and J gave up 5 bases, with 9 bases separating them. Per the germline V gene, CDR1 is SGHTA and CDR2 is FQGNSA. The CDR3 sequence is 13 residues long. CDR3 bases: TGTGCCAGCAGCTTATATAGGAGCGAGACCCAGTACTTC. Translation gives CASSLYRSETQYF.

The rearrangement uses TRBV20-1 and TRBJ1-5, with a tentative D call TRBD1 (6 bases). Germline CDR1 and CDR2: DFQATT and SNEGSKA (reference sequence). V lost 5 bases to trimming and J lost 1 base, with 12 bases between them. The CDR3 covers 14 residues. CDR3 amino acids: CSAVSGGSNQPQHF. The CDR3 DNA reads TGCAGTGCTGTCTCCGGGGGCAGCAATCAGCCCCAGCATTTT.

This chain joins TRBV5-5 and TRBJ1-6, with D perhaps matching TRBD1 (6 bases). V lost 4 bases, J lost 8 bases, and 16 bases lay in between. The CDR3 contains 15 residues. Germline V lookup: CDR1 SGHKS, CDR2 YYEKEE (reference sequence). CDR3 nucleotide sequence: TGTGCCAGCAGCCCGGTGGCAGGGGCTCATTCACCCCTCCACTTT. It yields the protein CASSPVAGAHSPLHF.

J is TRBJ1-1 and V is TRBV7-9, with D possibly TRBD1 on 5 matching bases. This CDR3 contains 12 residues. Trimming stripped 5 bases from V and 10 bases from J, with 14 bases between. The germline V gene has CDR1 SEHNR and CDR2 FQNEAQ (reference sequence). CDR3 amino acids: CASSLGWGVAFF. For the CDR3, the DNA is TGTGCCAGCAGCCTAGGGTGGGGCGTAGCTTTCTTT.

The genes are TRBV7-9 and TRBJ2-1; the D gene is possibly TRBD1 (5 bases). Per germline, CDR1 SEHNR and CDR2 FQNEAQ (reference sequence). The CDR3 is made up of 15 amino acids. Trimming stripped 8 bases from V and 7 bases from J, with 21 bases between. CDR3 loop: CASGYSRELRNEQFF. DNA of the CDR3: TGTGCCAGCGGCTACTCCAGGGAACTGAGGAATGAGCAGTTCTTC.

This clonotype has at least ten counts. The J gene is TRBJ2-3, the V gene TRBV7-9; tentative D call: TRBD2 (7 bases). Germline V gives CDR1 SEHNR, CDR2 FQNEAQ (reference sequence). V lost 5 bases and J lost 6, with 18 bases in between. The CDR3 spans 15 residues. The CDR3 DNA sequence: TGTGCCAGCAGCAAGGACAGCGGGATCATCGATACGCAGTATTTT. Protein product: CASSKDSGIIDTQYF.

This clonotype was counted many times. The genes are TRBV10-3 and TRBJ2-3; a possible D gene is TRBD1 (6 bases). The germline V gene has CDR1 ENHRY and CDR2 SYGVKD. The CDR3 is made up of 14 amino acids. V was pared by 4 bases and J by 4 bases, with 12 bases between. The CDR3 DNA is TGTGCCATCAGTGCGAACAGGGCGGCAGATACGCAGTATTTT. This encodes CAISANRAADTQYF.

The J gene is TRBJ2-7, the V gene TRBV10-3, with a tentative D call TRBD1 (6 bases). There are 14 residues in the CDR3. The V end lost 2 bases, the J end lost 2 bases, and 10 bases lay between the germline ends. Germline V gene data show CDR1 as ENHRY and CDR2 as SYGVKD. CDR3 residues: CAISERQAPYEQYF. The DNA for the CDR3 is TGTGCCATCAGTGAGAGACAGGCACCCTACGAGCAGTACTTC.

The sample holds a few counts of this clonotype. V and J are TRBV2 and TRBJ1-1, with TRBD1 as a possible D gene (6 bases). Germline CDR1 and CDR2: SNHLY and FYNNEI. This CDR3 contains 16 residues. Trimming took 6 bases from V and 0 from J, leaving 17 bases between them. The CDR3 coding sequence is TGTGCCAGCAGCGCCAGGGGTAACGATATGAACACTGAAGCTTTCTTT. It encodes CASSARGNDMNTEAFF.

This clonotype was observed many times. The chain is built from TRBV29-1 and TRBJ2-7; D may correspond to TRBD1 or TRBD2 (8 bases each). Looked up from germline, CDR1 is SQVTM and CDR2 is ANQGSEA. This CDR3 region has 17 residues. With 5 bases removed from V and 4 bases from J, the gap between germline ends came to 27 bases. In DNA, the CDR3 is TGCAGCGTTATCGGACAGGGACAAGCGGGGGCCGATTACGAGCAGTACTTC. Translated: CSVIGQGQAGADYEQYF.

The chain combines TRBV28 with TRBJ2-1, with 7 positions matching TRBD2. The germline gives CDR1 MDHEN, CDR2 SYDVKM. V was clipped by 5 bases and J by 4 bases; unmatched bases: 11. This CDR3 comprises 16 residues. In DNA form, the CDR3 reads TGTGCCAGCAGTCTTATGTCTAGCGGAGTATACAATGAGCAGTTCTTC. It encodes CASSLMSSGVYNEQFF.

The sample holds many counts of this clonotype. The CDR3, as DNA: TGTGCCAGCTCCTCCTCGGGACTAGCGGGAGCCGGGGAGCTGTTTTTT. Protein product: CASSSSGLAGAGELFF. This chain joins TRBV5-5 and TRBJ2-2, with 14 bases fitting TRBD2. Germline-derived CDR1 and CDR2 are SGHKS and YYEKEE (reference sequence). V shed 7 bases and J 6 bases; nucleotides not matched to a gene: 8. This CDR3 region has 16 residues.

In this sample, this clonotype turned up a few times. The CDR3 bases are TGTGCCAGCTCACCTAGCGACTACGAGCAGTACTTC. Protein: CASSPSDYEQYF. The chain has TRBV18 and TRBJ2-7; TRBD2 is a possible D gene (5 bases). This CDR3 is 12 amino acids long. Germline lookup yields CDR1 KGHSH and CDR2 LQKENI. The ends were cut back, 3 bases at V and 3 bases at J, with 6 bases in the middle.

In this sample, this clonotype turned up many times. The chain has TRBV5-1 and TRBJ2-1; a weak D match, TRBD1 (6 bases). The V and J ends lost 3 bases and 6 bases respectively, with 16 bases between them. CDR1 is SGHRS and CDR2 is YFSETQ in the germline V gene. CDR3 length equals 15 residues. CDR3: CASSSSGHSSNEQFF. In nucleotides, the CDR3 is TGCGCCAGCAGCTCGTCGGGACATAGTTCCAATGAGCAGTTCTTC. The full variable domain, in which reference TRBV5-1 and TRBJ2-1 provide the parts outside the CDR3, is KAGVTQTPRYLIKTRGQQVTLSCSPISGHRSVSWYQQTPGQGLQFLFEYFSETQRNKGNFPGRFSGRQFSNSRSEMNVSTLELGDSALYLCASSSSGHSSNEQFFGPGTRLTVL.

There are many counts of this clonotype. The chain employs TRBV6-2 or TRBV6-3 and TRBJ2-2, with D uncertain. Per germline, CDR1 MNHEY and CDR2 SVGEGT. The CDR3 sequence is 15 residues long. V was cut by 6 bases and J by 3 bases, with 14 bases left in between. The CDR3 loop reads CASSSPYRYTGELFF. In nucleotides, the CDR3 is TGTGCCAGCAGCTCCCCTTATAGGTACACCGGGGAGCTGTTTTTT.

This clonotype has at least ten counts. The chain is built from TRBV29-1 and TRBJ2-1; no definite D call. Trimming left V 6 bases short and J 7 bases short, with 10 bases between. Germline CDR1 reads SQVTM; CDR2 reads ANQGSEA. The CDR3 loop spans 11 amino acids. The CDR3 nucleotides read TGCAGCGTCGTACTAAGAAATGAGCAGTTCTTC. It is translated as CSVVLRNEQFF.

CDR3 in DNA: TGTGCCAGCAGCCAAGCGTTGACTAGCGGGGGGCCCCAAGAGACCCAGTACTTC. This sequence encodes CASSQALTSGGPQETQYF. This chain connects TRBV3-1 to TRBJ2-5; 13 bases fit TRBD2. Germline V lookup: CDR1 LGHDT, CDR2 YNNKEL (reference sequence). Trimming took 1 base from V and 1 from J; bases not matched to a gene: 6. This CDR3 has 18 amino acids.